The entry below gives a single T cell receptor beta chain sequence along with its context. The antigen remains unidentified. This entry comes from a study of cytomegalovirus exposure and HLA in healthy donors. General study points: Immune exposure data for these donors was limited to CMV serostatus. Later genetic work tied a missense DCLRE1C variant to beta-chain V and J trimming. Highest at DRB1 and lowest at HLA-C, TCR association rates differed among HLA loci in a later analysis.

The PCR used 60 Vbeta and 13 Jbeta primers. Repertoires were generated with immunoSEQ multiplex PCR, while TCRdb's copy carries only in-frame clones and drops some. The sample has around 150,000 clones, almost 85% seen once; the top ten hold approximately 5.7%. Donors sampled were nominally healthy, though unrecorded immune exposures were likely. Sequencing was performed on PBMCs. The receptor was derived from a man aged 25-45 years in good health and CMV-seropositive.

The chain's CDR3 is CASSLGQPRGTDTQYF. For the CDR3, the DNA is TGTGCCAGCAGCTTGGGACAACCAAGAGGCACAGATACGCAGTATTTT. This rearrangement joins TRBV7-9 to TRBJ2-3, with TRBD1 as a possible D gene (6 bases). Trimming stripped 3 bases from V and 1 base from J, with 14 bases between. CDR1 and CDR2 from the germline V gene are SEHNR and FQNEAQ (reference sequence). This CDR3 comprises 16 residues.